Here is one TCR beta chain with its context. Its antigen is undetermined. Measured with immunoSEQ multiplex PCR; TCRdb has only the in-frame clones, and not every one. The repertoire holds some 120,000 clones, with 88% as singletons. The sample comes from a study of radiation and T cells in renal cell carcinoma. General observations from the study: In blood, top tumor clones expanded by 2 weeks, shrinking by 4.

The time point: blood 2 weeks post-SBRT. Indicated treatment: 15 Gy SBRT to primary tumor, nephrectomy 4 weeks later. Blood was sampled at baseline, 2 weeks and 4 weeks after SBRT. The TCR was taken from an older woman with renal cell carcinoma. Sample: blood, taken from a patient whose treatment included radiotherapy and nephrectomy.

Here the CDR3 reads CASSLAHRDYGYTF. CDR3 nucleotides: TGTGCCAGCAGCTTAGCGCACAGGGACTATGGCTACACCTTC. This chain connects TRBV7-8 to TRBJ1-2; a possible D gene is TRBD1 (6 bases). V lost 0 bases, J lost 3 bases, and 8 bases lay in between. This CDR3 has 14 residues. Per the germline V gene, CDR1 is SGHVS and CDR2 is FQNEAQ.